The 16 T cell receptor beta chains given below trace back to one sample, sequenced in a study of shared T cell receptors in the human thymus. Sequencing used immunoSEQ multiplex PCR; TCRdb keeps in-frame clones, though not all of them. The profile shows 450,000 to 650,000 clones, 70% to 80% of them singletons. These records were also assigned to another study, of human thymus T cells.

Material: thymocytes. Source of these receptors: a boy under three years old with a congenital heart defect.

Concerning this clone itself: Other DNA sequences in this specimen translate into the identical CDR3. This rearrangement joins TRBV4-3 to TRBJ2-7; TRBD2 matches at 12 bases. This CDR3 spans 15 amino acids. The J segment lost 7 bases and the V segment lost 0 bases, leaving 4 bases of the junction unmatched. Germline V gene sequence: CDR1 LGHNA, CDR2 YSLEER. The CDR3 loop is CASSQDLGLAGEQYF. The CDR3 bases are TGCGCCAGCAGCCAAGATTTAGGACTAGCGGGGGAGCAGTACTTC.

The chain recombines TRBV28 with TRBJ2-7, with TRBD1 as a possible D gene (7 bases). The CDR3 contains 15 residues. Trimming took 6 bases from V and 1 from J, leaving 16 bases between them. The germline CDR1 and CDR2 sequences are MDHEN and SYDVKM. Written as DNA, the CDR3 is TGTGCCAGCAGCCTCTGGAGGGGGCTTTCCTACGAGCAGTACTTC. Its protein product is CASSLWRGLSYEQYF. Using reference TRBV28 and TRBJ2-7 for the parts outside the CDR3, the full variable domain is DVKVTQSSRYLVKRTGEKVFLECVQDMDHENMFWYRQDPGLGLRLIYFSYDVKMKEKGDIPEGYSVSREKKERFSLILESASTNQTSMYLCASSLWRGLSYEQYFGPGTRLTVT.

The chain combines TRBV27 with TRBJ2-7; 13 bases map to TRBD2. From germline, CDR1 is MNHEY and CDR2 SMNVEV (reference sequence). There are 18 residues in the CDR3. The V segment lost 1 base and the J segment 0 bases; nucleotides outside the gene matches: 6. This CDR3 is CASSLFGTSGTNSYEQYF. In DNA, the CDR3 is TGTGCCAGCAGTTTATTTGGGACTAGCGGGACCAACTCCTACGAGCAGTACTTC.

This chain joins TRBV20-1 and TRBJ2-1; tentatively, D is TRBD2 (5 bases). This CDR3 comprises 11 residues. Trimming shortened V by 6 bases and J by 10 bases, and 13 bases separated the two germline ends. Looked up from germline, CDR1 is DFQATT and CDR2 is SNEGSKA (reference sequence). CDR3 DNA: TGCAGTGCCCACCTCCAGCGGGAGCAGTTCTTC. This translates into CSAHLQREQFF.

The CDR3 sequence: CASSYSQGYGYTF. The CDR3 DNA sequence: TGTGCCAGCAGTTACTCCCAGGGCTATGGCTACACCTTC. V usage is TRBV6-6 and J usage is TRBJ1-2, with D perhaps TRBD1 (5 bases). Trimming took 0 bases from V and 4 from J, leaving 6 bases between them. CDR3 length: 13 residues. Germline lookup yields CDR1 MNHNY and CDR2 SVGAGI (reference sequence).

This clone was observed a handful of times. This chain joins TRBV5-8 and TRBJ1-2; D gene ambiguous. Germline assignment: CDR1 SGHTS and CDR2 YDEGEE. This CDR3 is 14 amino acids long. Trimming removed 0 bases from V and 6 bases from J, with 12 bases in between. The DNA for the CDR3 is TGTGCCAGCAGCTTGGCTAGAAACTCCGATGGCTACACCTTC. Amino acid sequence: CASSLARNSDGYTF.

The V gene is TRBV10-3, the J gene TRBJ2-7; D perhaps matches TRBD2 (5 bases). Between the trimmed V and J ends, which lost 4 bases and 0 bases, there was a span of 16 bases. The CDR3 length is 16 residues. Germline CDR1 and CDR2: ENHRY and SYGVKD. DNA for the CDR3: TGTGCCATCAGTGGGTTTAGGGCGGGTCTCTCCTACGAGCAGTACTTC. This gives the protein CAISGFRAGLSYEQYF.

The V call is TRBV11-2, the J call TRBJ2-1; no clear D gene. The V gene lost 1 base and the J gene lost 0 bases, with 13 bases spanning the gap. There are 17 residues in the CDR3. Germline values: CDR1 SGHAT, CDR2 FQNNGV. CDR3 nucleotides: TGTGCCAGCAGCTTAGGAGTTAGCCCCAGCTCCTACAATGAGCAGTTCTTC. Translation: CASSLGVSPSSYNEQFF.

J is TRBJ1-4 and V is TRBV5-1; 8 bases fit TRBD1. V trimming: 5 bases; J trimming: 4 bases; junction bases outside the gene matches: 22. CDR1 is SGHRS and CDR2 is YFSETQ in the germline V gene. The CDR3 covers 20 residues. CDR3 amino acids: CASRWMDMEGRGRNNEKLFF. CDR3 bases: TGCGCCAGCAGATGGATGGATATGGAGGGCAGGGGGCGAAATAATGAAAAACTGTTTTTT.

The chain couples TRBV18 to TRBJ2-5, with 8 bases that match TRBD1. V was pared by 3 bases and J by 6 bases, with 6 bases of the junction left unmatched. Looked up from germline, CDR1 is KGHSH and CDR2 is LQKENI. This CDR3 spans 14 amino acids. DNA of the CDR3: TGTGCCAGCTCACCGTCGACAGGGGACAAGACCCAGTACTTC. This translates into CASSPSTGDKTQYF.

The chain carries TRBV29-1 and TRBJ2-7; TRBD1 is a possible D gene (7 bases). Germline V gene data show CDR1 as SQVTM and CDR2 as ANQGSEA. V was clipped by 4 bases and J by 1 base, with 14 bases between them. The length of the CDR3 is 14 residues. This CDR3 is CSVVPGDSSYEQYF. As DNA, the CDR3 is TGCAGCGTTGTTCCGGGGGACAGTTCCTACGAGCAGTACTTC.

This sequence joins TRBV28 and TRBJ2-1; a weak D match, TRBD2 (5 bases). CDR3 length equals 15 residues. V was pared by 2 bases and J by 0 bases, with 8 bases between. The germline CDR1 and CDR2 sequences are MDHEN and SYDVKM. CDR3 coding DNA: TGTGCCAGCAGTTTACGGGGATTCTCCTACAATGAGCAGTTCTTC. Translating gives CASSLRGFSYNEQFF.

The chain couples TRBV18 to TRBJ2-3, with 11 bases matching TRBD2. Germline assignment: CDR1 KGHSH and CDR2 LQKENI. V shed 3 bases, J shed 4 bases, and the junction held 3 bases outside the gene matches. CDR3 size: 15 residues. CDR3 sequence (DNA): TGTGCCAGCTCACCCCCGGGACTAGCGGCAGATACGCAGTATTTT. It codes for CASSPPGLAADTQYF.

This sequence joins TRBV5-4 and TRBJ2-5; D not certain. This CDR3 contains 15 residues. Germline loops: CDR1 SGHNT, CDR2 YYREEE (reference sequence). The V end was cut by 0 bases, the J end by 7 bases, with 16 bases between. In DNA, the CDR3 is TGTGCCAGCAGCTTGGCCCTACTATTGGCCTGGACCCAGTACTTC. This encodes CASSLALLLAWTQYF.

The V gene is TRBV4-1, the J gene TRBJ2-1, with 9 nucleotides matching TRBD2. Germline values: CDR1 MGHRA, CDR2 YSYEKL. V gave up 1 base and J gave up 4 bases; unmatched junction bases: 2. The CDR3 is 15 residues long. CDR3 bases: TGCGCCAGCAGCCAAGGGGCGGGAGGGTACAATGAGCAGTTCTTC. This translates into CASSQGAGGYNEQFF.

The chain recombines TRBV7-4 with TRBJ2-7; D may be TRBD2 (7 bases). Germline-derived CDR1 and CDR2 are SGHVT and SQSDAQ. CDR3 size: 15 residues. V gave up 0 bases and J gave up 4 bases, with 13 bases separating them. The CDR3 region has the DNA TGTGCCAGCAGCTTAGCGCTAGGGGGGGCGTACGAGCAGTACTTC. This gives the protein CASSLALGGAYEQYF.